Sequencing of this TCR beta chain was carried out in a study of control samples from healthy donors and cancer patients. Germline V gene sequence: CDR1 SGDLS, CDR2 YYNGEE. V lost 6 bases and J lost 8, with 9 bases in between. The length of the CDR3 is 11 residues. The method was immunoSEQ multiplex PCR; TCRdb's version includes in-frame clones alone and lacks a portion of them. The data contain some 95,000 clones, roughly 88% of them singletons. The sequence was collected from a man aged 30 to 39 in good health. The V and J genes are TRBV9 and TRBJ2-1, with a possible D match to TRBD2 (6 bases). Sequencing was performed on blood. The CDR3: CASNSGDEQFF. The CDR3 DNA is TGTGCCAGCAACTCGGGGGATGAGCAGTTCTTC.